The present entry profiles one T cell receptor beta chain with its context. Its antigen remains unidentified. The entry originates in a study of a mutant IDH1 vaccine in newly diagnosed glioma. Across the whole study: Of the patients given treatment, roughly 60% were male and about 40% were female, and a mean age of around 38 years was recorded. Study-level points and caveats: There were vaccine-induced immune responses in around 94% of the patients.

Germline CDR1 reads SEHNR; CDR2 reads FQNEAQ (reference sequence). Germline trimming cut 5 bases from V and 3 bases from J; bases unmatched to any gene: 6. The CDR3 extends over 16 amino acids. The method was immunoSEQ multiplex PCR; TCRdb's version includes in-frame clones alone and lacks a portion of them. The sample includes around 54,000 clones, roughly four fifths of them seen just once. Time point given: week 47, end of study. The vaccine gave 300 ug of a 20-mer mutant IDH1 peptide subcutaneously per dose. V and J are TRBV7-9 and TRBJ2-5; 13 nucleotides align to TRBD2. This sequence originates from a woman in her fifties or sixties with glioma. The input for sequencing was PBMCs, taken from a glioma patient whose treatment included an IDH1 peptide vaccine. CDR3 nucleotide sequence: TGTGCCAGCAGCACTACTAGCGGGGGGGCTAAAGAGACCCAGTACTTC. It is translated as CASSTTSGGAKETQYF.